One T cell receptor (beta chain) is described in this entry. Different DNA sequences within this sample yield the same CDR3. This entry is derived from a study of shared clonotypes between healthy human individuals. Each PCR replicate from the sorted subsets contained about 200 ng DNA, which is about 31,000 T cell genomes. Clones were read by immunoSEQ multiplex PCR, and TCRdb kept only the in-frame ones, dropping some. Of 2 million to 2.5 million clones in the sample, nearly 97% were seen once. Germline values: CDR1 LNHDA, CDR2 SQIVND (reference sequence). CDR3 length: 15 residues. The ends were cut back, 2 bases at V and 3 bases at J, with 14 bases in the middle.

The chain has TRBV19 and TRBJ2-7; D might be TRBD1 (5 bases). Source material: naive CD4+ T cells sorted from blood. Subset meaning: CD45RA+ positively selected. This TCR derives from a man between 18 and 29 years old in good health. The CDR3 loop is CASSILAGPSYEQYF. The CDR3 nucleotides read TGTGCCAGTAGTATATTGGCAGGGCCGAGCTACGAGCAGTACTTC.